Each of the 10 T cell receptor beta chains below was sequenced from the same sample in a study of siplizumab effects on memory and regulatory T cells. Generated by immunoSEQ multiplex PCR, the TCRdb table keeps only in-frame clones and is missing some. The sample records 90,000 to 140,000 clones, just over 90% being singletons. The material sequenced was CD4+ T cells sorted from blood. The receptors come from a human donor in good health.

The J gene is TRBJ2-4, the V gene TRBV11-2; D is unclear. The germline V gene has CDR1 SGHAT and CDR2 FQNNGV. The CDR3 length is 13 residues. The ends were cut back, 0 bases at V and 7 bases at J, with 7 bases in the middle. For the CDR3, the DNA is TGTGCCAGCAGCTTAGAATGGCAGAACATTCAGTACTTC. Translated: CASSLEWQNIQYF.

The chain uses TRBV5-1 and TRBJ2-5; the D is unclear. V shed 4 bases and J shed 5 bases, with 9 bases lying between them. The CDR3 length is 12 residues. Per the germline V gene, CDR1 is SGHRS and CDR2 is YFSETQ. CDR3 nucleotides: TGCGCCAGCAGCACGGACCGGGAGACCCAGTACTTC. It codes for CASSTDRETQYF.

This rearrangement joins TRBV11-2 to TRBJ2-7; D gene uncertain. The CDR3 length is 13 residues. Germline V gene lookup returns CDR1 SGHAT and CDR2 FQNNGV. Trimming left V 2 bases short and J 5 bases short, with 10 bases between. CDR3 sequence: CASSLIWVDEQYF. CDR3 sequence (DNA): TGTGCCAGCAGCTTAATCTGGGTTGACGAGCAGTACTTC.

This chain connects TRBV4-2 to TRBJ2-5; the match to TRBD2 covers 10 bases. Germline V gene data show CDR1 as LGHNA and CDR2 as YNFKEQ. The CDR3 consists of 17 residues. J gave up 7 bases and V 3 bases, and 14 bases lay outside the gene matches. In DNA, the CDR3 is TGTGCCAGCAGCCAGGATGCTAGCGGGAGCTTCTATTCGACCCAGTACTTC. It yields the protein CASSQDASGSFYSTQYF.

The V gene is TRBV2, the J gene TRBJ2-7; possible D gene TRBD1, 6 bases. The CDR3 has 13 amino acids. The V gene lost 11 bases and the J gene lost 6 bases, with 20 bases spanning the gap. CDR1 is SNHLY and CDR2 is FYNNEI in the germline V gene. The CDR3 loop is CAENRVRLVEQYF. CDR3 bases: TGTGCCGAGAACAGGGTACGGCTAGTCGAGCAGTACTTC.

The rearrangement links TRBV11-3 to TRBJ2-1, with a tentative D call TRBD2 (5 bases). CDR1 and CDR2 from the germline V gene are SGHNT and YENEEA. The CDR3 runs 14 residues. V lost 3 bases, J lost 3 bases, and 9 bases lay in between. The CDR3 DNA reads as TGTGCCAGCAGCTTGGTGAGCGGCTACAATGAGCAGTTCTTC. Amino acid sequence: CASSLVSGYNEQFF. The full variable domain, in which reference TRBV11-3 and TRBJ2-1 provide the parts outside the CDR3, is EAGVVQSPRYKIIEKKQPVAFWCNPISGHNTLYWYLQNLGQGPELLIRYENEEAVDDSQLPKDRFSAERLKGVDSTLKIQPAELGDSAVYLCASSLVSGYNEQFFGPGTRLTVL.

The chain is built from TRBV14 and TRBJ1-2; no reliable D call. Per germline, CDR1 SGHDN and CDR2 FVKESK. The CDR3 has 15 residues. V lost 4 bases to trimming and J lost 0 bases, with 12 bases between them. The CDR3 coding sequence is TGTGCCAGCAGCCCCGCGGGGTCGACTAACTATGGCTACACCTTC. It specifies CASSPAGSTNYGYTF.

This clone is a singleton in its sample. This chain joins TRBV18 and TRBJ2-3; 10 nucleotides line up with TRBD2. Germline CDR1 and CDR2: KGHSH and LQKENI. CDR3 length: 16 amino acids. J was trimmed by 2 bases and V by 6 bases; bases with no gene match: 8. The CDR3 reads CASSPGTSALTDTQYF. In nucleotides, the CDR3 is TGTGCCAGCTCCCCCGGGACTAGCGCACTCACAGATACGCAGTATTTT.

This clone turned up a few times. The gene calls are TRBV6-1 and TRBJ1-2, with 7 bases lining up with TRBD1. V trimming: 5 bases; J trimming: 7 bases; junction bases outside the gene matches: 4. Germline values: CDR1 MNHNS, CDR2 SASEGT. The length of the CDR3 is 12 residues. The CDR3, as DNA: TGTGCCAGCAGTATTAACAGGGGTGGCTACACCTTC. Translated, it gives CASSINRGGYTF.

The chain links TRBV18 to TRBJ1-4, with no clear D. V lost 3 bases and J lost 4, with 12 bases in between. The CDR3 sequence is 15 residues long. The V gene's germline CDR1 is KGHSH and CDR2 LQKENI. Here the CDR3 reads CASSPSDGSNEKLFF. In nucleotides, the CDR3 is TGTGCCAGCTCACCGAGCGACGGGAGTAATGAAAAACTGTTTTTT.